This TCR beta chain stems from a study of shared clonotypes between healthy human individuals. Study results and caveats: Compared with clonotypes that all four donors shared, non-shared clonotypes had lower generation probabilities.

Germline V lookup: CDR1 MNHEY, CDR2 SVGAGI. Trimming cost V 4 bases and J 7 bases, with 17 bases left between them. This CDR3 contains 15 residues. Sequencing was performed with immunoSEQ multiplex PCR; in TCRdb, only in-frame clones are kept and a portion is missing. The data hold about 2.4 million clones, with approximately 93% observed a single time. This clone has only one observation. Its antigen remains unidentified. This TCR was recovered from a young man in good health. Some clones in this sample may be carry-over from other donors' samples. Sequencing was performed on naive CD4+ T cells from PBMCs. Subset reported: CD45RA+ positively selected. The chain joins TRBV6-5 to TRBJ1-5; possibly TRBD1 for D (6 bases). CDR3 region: CASSSDSGGGQPQHF. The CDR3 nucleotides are TGTGCCAGCAGTTCGGACTCGGGGGGCGGGCAGCCCCAGCATTTT.